Shown below are 16 T cell receptor beta chains from a single sample sequenced in a study of blood T cells in healthy people across ages. A second PCR of roughly 7 to 11 cycles used a sample-barcoded 5' primer and a J-beta primer mix. Via MiXCR, TCRdb re-called the 5' RACE reads, giving one row per CDR3 protein. The sample lists about 630,000 distinct CDR3 sequences, roughly 21% occurring once. Sequencing input: blood. The receptors come from a man between 65 and 85 years old in good health.

This clonotype was seen more than once but under ten times. V gene TRBV6-5 combines with J gene TRBJ2-3; D is perhaps TRBD1 or TRBD2 (5 bases each). CDR3 length equals 19 residues. The V end lost 4 bases, the J end lost 4 bases, and 27 bases lay between the germline ends. From germline, CDR1 is MNHEY and CDR2 SVGAGI. Here the CDR3 reads CASSSLGPYLAGSPDTQYF. CDR3 DNA: TGTGCCAGCAGTTCCCTGGGGCCTTATCTAGCTGGATCCCCAGATACGCAGTATTTT.

This clonotype was recorded at least ten times. The rearrangement links TRBV5-1 to TRBJ2-1; 7 positions agree with TRBD2. V was clipped by 2 bases and J by 7 bases; unmatched bases: 3. Germline V gene data show CDR1 as SGHRS and CDR2 as YFSETQ. CDR3 length: 13 residues. The CDR3 loop is CASSLGLVNEQFF. The CDR3 DNA is TGCGCCAGCAGCTTAGGACTAGTTAATGAGCAGTTCTTC.

This clonotype was observed a few times. The gene calls are TRBV7-8 and TRBJ2-3; D unclear. The V and J ends lost 6 bases and 4 bases respectively, with 8 bases between them. CDR1 is SGHVS and CDR2 is FQNEAQ in the germline V gene. CDR3 size: 12 residues. CDR3 sequence: CASRPTPDTQYF. CDR3 bases: TGTGCCAGCAGACCTACCCCAGATACGCAGTATTTT. Complete variable domain (other parts from reference TRBV7-8 and TRBJ2-3): GAGVSQSPRYKVAKRGQDVALRCDPISGHVSLFWYQQALGQGPEFLTYFQNEAQLDKSGLPSDRFFAERPEGSVSTLKIQRTQQEDSAVYLCASRPTPDTQYFGPGTRLTVL.

This clonotype came up many times. The rearrangement joins TRBV20-1 to TRBJ2-3; possible D gene TRBD2, 5 bases. Germline lookup yields CDR1 DFQATT and CDR2 SNEGSKA (reference sequence). V dropped 5 bases and J dropped 3 bases, with 18 bases sitting between them. This CDR3 comprises 15 residues. Here the CDR3 reads CSAGNSERGTDTQYF. The CDR3 region has the DNA TGCAGTGCTGGAAATAGCGAAAGAGGGACAGATACGCAGTATTTT.

This clonotype has only a few counts. CDR3 loop: CASSKAGGIVDEQFF. The CDR3 DNA is TGCGCCAGCAGTAAAGCGGGGGGGATTGTGGATGAGCAGTTCTTC. The chain couples TRBV10-1 to TRBJ2-1, with 10 nucleotides matching TRBD2. The trim removed 5 bases at V and 8 bases at J, leaving 9 bases unmatched. Germline V gives CDR1 WNHNN, CDR2 SYGVQD (reference sequence). This CDR3 comprises 15 residues.

This clonotype turned up a few times. The CDR3, as DNA: TGCAGTGCTAGAAGGACTAGCGTTTCCTACGAGCAGTACTTC. The encoded protein is CSARRTSVSYEQYF. The rearrangement links TRBV20-1 to TRBJ2-7; TRBD2 agrees at 9 bases. Germline trimming cut 2 bases from V and 1 base from J; bases unmatched to any gene: 3. The length of the CDR3 is 14 residues. The germline V gene encodes CDR1 DFQATT and CDR2 SNEGSKA (reference sequence).

This clonotype has a count of ten or more. Here the CDR3 DNA reads TGTGCCAGCAGCTTATCATCAGATTCCTACGAGCAGTACTTC. Its protein is CASSLSSDSYEQYF. V gene TRBV5-6 combines with J gene TRBJ2-7; the D is unclear. The V and J ends lost 2 bases and 1 base respectively, with 10 bases between them. Germline assignment: CDR1 SGHDT and CDR2 YYEEEE. This CDR3 is 14 amino acids long.

The chain carries TRBV21-1 and TRBJ2-7; TRBD2, the D gene given by the table, was not confirmed from the DNA. TRBV21-1 is classified as a pseudogene. This CDR3 spans 16 amino acids. CDR3 DNA sequence: TGTGCCAGCAGCAATTGGCAGCGGTCGAGCTCCTACGAGCAGTACTTC. Protein product: CASSNWQRSSSYEQYF.

This chain joins TRBV2 and TRBJ2-5; 9 bases line up with TRBD1. The better agreement between TRBJ2-1 and the DNA end casts doubt on the J call. In germline, CDR1 is SNHLY, CDR2 FYNNEI. The CDR3 contains 13 residues. CDR3 residues: CGGGTGPYNEQFF. DNA of the CDR3: TGTGGTGGTGGGACAGGGCCCTACAATGAGCAGTTCTTC.

J is TRBJ1-4 and V is TRBV14; 7 nucleotides match TRBD1. This CDR3 region has 15 residues. V trimming: 3 bases; J trimming: 8 bases; junction bases outside the gene matches: 9. Germline V gene data show CDR1 as SGHDN and CDR2 as FVKESK. CDR3 sequence reads: CASSHLRDSGEKLFF. In nucleotides, the CDR3 is TGTGCCAGCAGCCACCTCCGGGACAGTGGGGAAAAACTGTTTTTT.

V usage is TRBV28 and J usage is TRBJ2-7, with 9 bases identical to TRBD1. Germline V lookup: CDR1 MDHEN, CDR2 SYDVKM. With V trimmed by 2 bases and J by 3 bases, 5 bases remained unmatched. The CDR3 consists of 15 residues. The CDR3 DNA reads as TGTGCCAGCAGTTTAATGGGACAGGGCGACTACGAGCAGTACTTC. It yields the protein CASSLMGQGDYEQYF.

V gene TRBV4-3 combines with J gene TRBJ2-1; D not resolved. Germline-derived CDR1 and CDR2 are LGHNA and YSLEER. The CDR3 has 16 residues. V lost 0 bases and J lost 10, with 19 bases in between. CDR3 amino acids: CASSQDRGKADGEQFF. CDR3 bases: TGCGCCAGCAGCCAAGATCGTGGGAAGGCCGATGGGGAGCAGTTCTTC.

This clonotype was seen at least ten times. The chain carries TRBV7-8 and TRBJ2-7; no clear D. CDR1 and CDR2 from the germline V gene are SGHVS and FQNEAQ. CDR3 length: 14 amino acids. The V end lost 6 bases, the J end lost 1 base, and 13 bases lay between the germline ends. The CDR3 is CASSPEGLSYEQYF. CDR3 coding DNA: TGTGCCAGCAGTCCCGAAGGGCTTTCCTACGAGCAGTACTTC.

This chain connects TRBV2 to TRBJ2-7; 9 bases are a match to TRBD1. CDR1 is SNHLY and CDR2 is FYNNEI in the germline V gene. V gave up 4 bases and J gave up 4 bases; unmatched junction bases: 5. The CDR3 spans 14 residues. The CDR3 sequence: CASSVTGGRYEQYF. The CDR3 nucleotides are TGTGCCAGCAGTGTAACAGGGGGCAGGTACGAGCAGTACTTC.

The chain combines TRBV4-3 with TRBJ2-7; D is possibly TRBD1 or TRBD2 (5 bases each). V was clipped by 0 bases and J by 2 bases, with 5 bases between them. Germline CDR1 and CDR2: LGHNA and YSLEER. The CDR3 consists of 13 residues. The CDR3 here is CASSQEGAYEQYF. In DNA form, the CDR3 reads TGCGCCAGCAGCCAAGAGGGGGCCTACGAGCAGTACTTC.

The V gene is TRBV20-1, the J gene TRBJ2-4; possible D gene TRBD1, 6 bases. V lost 6 bases, J lost 7 bases, and 16 bases lay in between. Per the germline V gene, CDR1 is DFQATT and CDR2 is SNEGSKA (reference sequence). CDR3 length: 13 amino acids. The CDR3 protein is CSAPRNRANIQYF. CDR3 sequence (DNA): TGCAGTGCCCCCAGGAACAGGGCGAACATTCAGTACTTC.